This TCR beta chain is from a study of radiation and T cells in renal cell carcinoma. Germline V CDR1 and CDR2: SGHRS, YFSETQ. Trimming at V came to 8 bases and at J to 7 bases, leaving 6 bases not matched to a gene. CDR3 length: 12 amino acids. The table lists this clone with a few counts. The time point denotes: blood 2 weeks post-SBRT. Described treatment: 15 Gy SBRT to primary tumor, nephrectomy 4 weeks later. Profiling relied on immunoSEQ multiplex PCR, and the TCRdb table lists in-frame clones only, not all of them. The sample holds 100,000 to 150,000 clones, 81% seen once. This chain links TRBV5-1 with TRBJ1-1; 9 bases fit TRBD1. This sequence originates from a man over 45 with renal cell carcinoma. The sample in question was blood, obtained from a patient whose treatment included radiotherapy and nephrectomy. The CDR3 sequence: CASGQGSVEAFF. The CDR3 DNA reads TGCGCCAGTGGACAGGGGAGCGTTGAAGCTTTCTTT.